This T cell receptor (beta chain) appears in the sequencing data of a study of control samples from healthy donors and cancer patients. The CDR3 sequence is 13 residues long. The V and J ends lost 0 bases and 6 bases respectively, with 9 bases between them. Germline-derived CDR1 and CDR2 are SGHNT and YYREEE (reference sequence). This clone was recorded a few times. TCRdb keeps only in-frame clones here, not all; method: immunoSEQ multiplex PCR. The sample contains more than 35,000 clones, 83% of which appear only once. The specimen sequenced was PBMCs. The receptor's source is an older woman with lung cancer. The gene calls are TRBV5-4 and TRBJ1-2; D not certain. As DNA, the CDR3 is TGTGCCAGCAGCTTGGAGGAGGGTGATGGCTACACCTTC. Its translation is CASSLEEGDGYTF.